This T cell receptor beta chain originates from a study of glioma-infiltrating T cells after dendritic cell vaccination. Germline assignment: CDR1 SGHTA and CDR2 FQGNSA. The V end lost 5 bases, the J end lost 4 bases, and 7 bases lay between the germline ends. The length of the CDR3 is 12 residues. As for time point: after dendritic cell vaccination, including at tumor progression/relapse. Sequencing was performed with immunoSEQ multiplex PCR; in TCRdb, only in-frame clones are kept and a portion is missing. The sample carries tens of thousands of clones, about 89% recorded once. This clone was picked up one time.

The sequencing here drew on blood, taken after dendritic cell vaccination. The chain joins TRBV7-2 to TRBJ2-3; D may be TRBD2 (5 bases). This sequence was found in a human donor with glioblastoma. DNA of the CDR3: TGTGCCAGCAGCCCACTAGCAGATACGCAGTATTTT. Translated: CASSPLADTQYF.